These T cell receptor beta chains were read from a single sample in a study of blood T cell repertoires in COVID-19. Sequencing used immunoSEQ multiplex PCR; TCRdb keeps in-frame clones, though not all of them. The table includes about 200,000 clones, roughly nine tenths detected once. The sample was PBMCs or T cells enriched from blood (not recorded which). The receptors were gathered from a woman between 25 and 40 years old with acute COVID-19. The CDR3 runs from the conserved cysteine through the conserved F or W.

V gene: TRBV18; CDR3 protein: CASSPAVNTEAFF
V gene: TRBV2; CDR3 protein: CASSEEQGKQFF
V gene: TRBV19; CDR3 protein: CASSIARGDTDTQYF
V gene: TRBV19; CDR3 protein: CASSPSGRGDANEKLFF
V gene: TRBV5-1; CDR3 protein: CASSLGTGYNSPLHF
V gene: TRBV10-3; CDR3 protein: CAISERQTYEQYF
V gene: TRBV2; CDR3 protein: CASSVPLGRGGKLFF
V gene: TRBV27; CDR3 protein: CAEASGGPNTGELFF
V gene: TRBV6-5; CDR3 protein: CASWTGGSHTQYF
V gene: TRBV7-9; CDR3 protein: CASRHSGSPLHF
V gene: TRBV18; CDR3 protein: CASSSTQPGSLYEQYF
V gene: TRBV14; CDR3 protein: CASSQVLLAGSRDTQYF
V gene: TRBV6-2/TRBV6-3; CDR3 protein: CASSYAGRTGEREQFF
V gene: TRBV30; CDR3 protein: CAWRSPSGTGGNQPQHF
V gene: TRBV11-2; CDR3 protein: CASSPIQGLRGEAFF
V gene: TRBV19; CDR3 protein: CASSMRTGSYEQYF
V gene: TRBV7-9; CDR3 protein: CASSPGLAGDNEQFF
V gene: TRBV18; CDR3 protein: CASSPLPNWTGNTEAFF
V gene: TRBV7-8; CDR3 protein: CASSPGTGDTGELFF
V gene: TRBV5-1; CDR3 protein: CASSLGTVSYNSPLHF
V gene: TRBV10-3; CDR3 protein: CAISELGAPESSTDTQYF
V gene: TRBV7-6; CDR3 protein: CASSLGRRVEETQYF
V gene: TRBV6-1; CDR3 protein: CASSERTGPNYGYTF
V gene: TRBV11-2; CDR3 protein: CASSLPPGQLNTEAFF
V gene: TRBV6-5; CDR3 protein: CASKTGTTEAFF
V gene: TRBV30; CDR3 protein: CAWSRGRGGYGYTF
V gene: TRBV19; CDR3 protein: CASGQGVFYEQYF
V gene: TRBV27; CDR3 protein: CASSIIAGGQPDTQYF
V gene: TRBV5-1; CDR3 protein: CASSLASPAVNTEAFF
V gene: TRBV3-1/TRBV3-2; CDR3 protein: CASTSAGATGELFF
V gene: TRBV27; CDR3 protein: CASSTALDYGYTF
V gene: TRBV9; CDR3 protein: CASSAHTGENTEAFF
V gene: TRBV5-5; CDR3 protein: CASSSGTSGTYGQFF
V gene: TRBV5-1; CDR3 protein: CASSKGLAGGARTYEQYF
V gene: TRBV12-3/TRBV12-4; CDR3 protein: CASSQLSITEAFF
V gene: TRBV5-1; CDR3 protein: CASSFATDNYGYTF
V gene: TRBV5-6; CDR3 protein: CASSQTGGGNEKLFF
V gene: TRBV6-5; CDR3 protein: CASRPGSSYEQYF
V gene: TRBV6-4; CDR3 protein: CASSRTSGGDEQFF
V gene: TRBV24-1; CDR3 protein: CATSDLTATNTGELFF
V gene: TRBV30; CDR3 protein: CAWKGLAGAYEQYF